The text below deals with one TCR beta chain. Its antigen is not identified. This sample stems from a study of T cells in localized non-small cell lung cancer. Produced via immunoSEQ multiplex PCR; TCRdb's table is partial and in-frame only. The repertoire holds tens of thousands of clones, with around 81% as singletons. In germline, CDR1 is MNHNY, CDR2 SVGAGI (reference sequence). The V end was cut by 2 bases, the J end by 0 bases, with 11 bases between. The CDR3 has 16 residues. Study conclusions and caveats: The study sequenced only one region of the tumor. As a result, intratumor heterogeneity could not be excluded and remains possible. The study found T cell clonality highest in uninvolved adjacent lung, above tumor. A median of around 58 clones ranked among the top 100 in tumor appeared in adjacent lung.

The source of this sequence is a man aged 35 to 69 with stage III lung adenocarcinoma. Sequenced material: peripheral blood mononuclear cells, taken before any cancer treatment. This chain joins TRBV6-6 and TRBJ1-5, with D hard to call. This CDR3 reads CASSYGVDYSNQPQHF. The CDR3 DNA follows: TGTGCCAGCAGTTACGGAGTCGACTATAGCAATCAGCCCCAGCATTTT.